One sample yielded the 6 T cell receptor beta chains listed below, sequenced in a study of T cell clonality in common variable immunodeficiency. Produced via immunoSEQ multiplex PCR; TCRdb's table is partial and in-frame only. The sample is made up of about 35,000 clones, none counted only once. The source material was peripheral blood mononuclear cells. The receptors originated from a person between 18 and 75 years old in good health.

This clone has just a few counts. The sequence runs out 3 residues before the end of the CDR3; the remainder is reconstructed from the germline J gene. The V and J genes are TRBV7-9 and TRBJ1-1; no reliable D call. Germline lookup yields CDR1 SEHNR and CDR2 FQNEAQ (reference sequence). The CDR3 contains 14 residues. The chain's CDR3 is CASSESGSPDTAFF. The sequenced CDR3 bases are TGTGCCAGCAGCGAAAGCGGGAGTCCAGATACA.

This clone was seen repeatedly, ten times or more. The CDR3 end is not reached by the read, which stops 3 residues before it; the germline J gene fills it in. The chain links TRBV5-1 to TRBJ2-3, with 14 bases lining up with TRBD2. The CDR3 consists of 17 residues. CDR1 SGHRS and CDR2 YFSETQ come from the germline V gene. The chain's CDR3 is CASTFSGTSGSWETQYF. CDR3 DNA, as far as it was read: TGCGCCAGCACCTTTTCCGGGACTAGCGGGAGTTGGGAGACG.

This clone was seen at least ten times. The CDR3 extends 3 residues past the end of the read, so its final part is completed from the germline J gene. The sample holds other DNA sequences that translate to the same CDR3. The gene calls are TRBV19 and TRBJ1-3; 7 bases are a match to TRBD1. Trimming cost V 3 bases and J 0 bases; bases outside gene matches: 2. Germline V lookup: CDR1 LNHDA, CDR2 SQIVND (reference sequence). This CDR3 has 15 amino acids. CDR3 sequence: CASSIDRVSGNTIYF. The sequenced CDR3 bases are TGTGCCAGTAGTATCGACAGGGTCTCTGGAAACACC.

As regards this clone: Coverage ceases 3 residues before the CDR3 finishes, and the germline J gene fills in the end. V gene TRBV19 combines with J gene TRBJ1-3, with D possibly being TRBD1 (6 bases). The CDR3 contains 14 residues. The germline V gene has CDR1 LNHDA and CDR2 SQIVND (reference sequence). Trimming pared 6 bases from V and 2 bases from J, leaving 11 bases between. Partial CDR3 DNA: TGTGCCAGTAGCCTAACAGGGACTGGAAACACC. Protein product: CASSLTGTGNT. The full CDR3 reads CASSLTGTGNTIYF.

In this sample, this clone turned up many times. The read ends 3 residues shy of where the CDR3 ends; the end is completed using the germline J gene. The V gene is TRBV7-8, the J gene TRBJ2-7; 7 nucleotides agree with TRBD2. Germline values: CDR1 SGHVS, CDR2 FQNEAQ. V dropped 2 bases and J dropped 5; count of bases not matched to a gene: 3. CDR3 length equals 13 residues. This CDR3 reads CASSLRAGDEQYF. CDR3 DNA, as far as it was read: TGTGCCAGCAGCTTAAGGGCGGGGGACGAG.

This clone was seen only a few times. A read error may be the cause here, since a much bigger clone is one base away. Sequencing ends 3 residues short of the CDR3 end; the germline J gene provides the rest. This chain joins TRBV20-1 and TRBJ2-7, with TRBD2 as a possible D gene (5 bases). Trimming stripped 4 bases from V and 5 bases from J, with 15 bases between. CDR1 is DFQATT and CDR2 is SNEGSKA in the germline V gene (reference sequence). The CDR3 spans 13 residues. The DNA read from the CDR3 is TGCAGTGCTAATAACCCGGGGATCGACGAG. Translation gives CSANNPGIDE. The entire CDR3 sequence reads CSANNPGIDEQYF.